The T cell receptor (beta chain) under discussion was sequenced for a study of radiotherapy plus CTLA-4 blockade in lung cancer. General study results and limits: Expansion of tumor-derived TCR clones was observed in blood after radiotherapy plus ipilimumab.

With regard to this clone: Its target is unknown.

Generated by immunoSEQ multiplex PCR, the TCRdb table keeps only in-frame clones and is missing some. The sample lists 100,000 to 150,000 clones, about four fifths occurring once. The receptor comes from a human donor with non-small cell lung cancer who had a partial response to radiotherapy plus ipilimumab. Sample: peripheral blood, taken from a patient treated with radiotherapy plus ipilimumab.

The CDR3 loop is CASSYGGNEQFF. As DNA, the CDR3 is TGTGCCAGCAGTTACGGAGGGAATGAGCAGTTCTTC. The chain links TRBV6-5 to TRBJ2-1; D possibly corresponds to TRBD2 (6 bases). Germline V lookup: CDR1 MNHEY, CDR2 SVGAGI. The length of the CDR3 is 12 residues. Between the trimmed V and J ends, which lost 2 bases and 7 bases, there was a span of 6 bases.